Following are 27 T cell receptor beta chains from one sample sequenced in a study of control samples from healthy donors and cancer patients. Only in-frame clones appear in the TCRdb table, and some are missing; sequencing was by immunoSEQ multiplex PCR. This table has tens of thousands of clones, approximately 89% appearing once. The specimen sequenced was PBMCs. The receptors were gathered from a man aged 35 to 55 with colorectal cancer.

The chain employs TRBV15 and TRBJ2-3, with D perhaps TRBD2 (6 bases). V shed 1 base and J shed 0 bases, with 17 bases lying between them. CDR1 is LNHNV and CDR2 is YYDKDF in the germline V gene (reference sequence). The CDR3 contains 18 residues. The CDR3: CATSRGAGTHPSTDTQYF. CDR3 sequence (DNA): TGTGCCACCAGCAGAGGGGCAGGGACTCATCCTAGCACAGATACGCAGTATTTT. Filled out from reference TRBV15 and TRBJ2-3, the complete variable domain reads DAMVIQNPRYQVTQFGKPVTLSCSQTLNHNVMYWYQQKSSQAPKLLFHYYDKDFNNEADTPDNFQSRRPNTSFCFLDIRSPGLGDTAMYLCATSRGAGTHPSTDTQYFGPGTRLTVL.

This chain joins TRBV3-1 (or the pseudogene TRBV3-2) and TRBJ2-7; D remains ambiguous. Trimming took off 2 bases at V and 7 bases at J, with 9 bases between the two ends. This CDR3 spans 12 amino acids. Per germline, CDR1 LGHDT and CDR2 YNNKEL (reference sequence). The CDR3 loop reads CASSQQTGEQYF. The CDR3 DNA reads TGTGCCAGCAGCCAACAGACCGGGGAGCAGTACTTC.

This clone appeared a few times. This rearrangement joins TRBV30 to TRBJ1-2, with D hard to call. This CDR3 comprises 13 residues. V dropped 3 bases and J dropped 4 bases, with 12 bases sitting between them. Germline V CDR1 and CDR2: GTSNPN, SVGIG (reference sequence). DNA for the CDR3: TGTGCCTGGAGGGGTAGGATGTTCTATGGCTACACCTTC. Translation gives CAWRGRMFYGYTF.

The chain links TRBV3-1 (or the pseudogene TRBV3-2) to TRBJ2-7, with D perhaps matching TRBD1 (6 bases). V lost 2 bases and J 3 bases, leaving 11 bases between the germline ends. The CDR3 extends over 14 amino acids. Germline CDR1 reads LGHDT; CDR2 reads YNNKEL (reference sequence). CDR3 amino acids: CASSQQMDSYEQYF. CDR3 nucleotides: TGTGCCAGCAGCCAACAAATGGACAGCTACGAGCAGTACTTC.

V is TRBV27 and J is TRBJ2-4; a weak D match, TRBD1 (7 bases). CDR3 length: 17 residues. Between the trimmed V and J ends, which lost 2 bases and 9 bases, there was a span of 23 bases. CDR1 is MNHEY and CDR2 is SMNVEV in the germline V gene (reference sequence). CDR3 amino acids: CASSLRGVEGARFIQYF. The CDR3 DNA sequence: TGTGCCAGCAGTTTAAGGGGGGTCGAGGGGGCGCGGTTCATTCAGTACTTC.

The chain recombines TRBV28 with TRBJ2-7; TRBD2 matches 8 bases. Per the germline V gene, CDR1 is MDHEN and CDR2 is SYDVKM. The V segment lost 7 bases and the J segment 3 bases; nucleotides outside the gene matches: 8. The length of the CDR3 is 14 residues. DNA for the CDR3: TGTGCCAGCACTCGGGGGGGGAGCTTCTACGAGCAGTACTTC. Its translation is CASTRGGSFYEQYF.

V and J are TRBV13 and TRBJ2-7; 8 nucleotides agree with TRBD2. Germline V gene sequence: CDR1 PRHDT, CDR2 FYEKMQ (reference sequence). The CDR3 spans 15 residues. V was clipped by 5 bases and J by 0 bases; unmatched bases: 6. This chain's CDR3 is CASSGTRGVSYEQYF. The CDR3 DNA follows: TGTGCCAGCAGCGGAACGCGGGGGGTCTCCTACGAGCAGTACTTC. Supplemented by reference TRBV13 and TRBJ2-7, the full variable domain reads AAGVIQSPRHLIKEKRETATLKCYPIPRHDTVYWYQQGPGQDPQFLISFYEKMQSDKGSIPDRFSAQQFSDYHSELNMSSLELGDSALYFCASSGTRGVSYEQYFGPGTRLTVT.

This clone was found once. V gene TRBV19 combines with J gene TRBJ2-2; D is possibly TRBD1 or TRBD2 (6 bases each). V lost 6 bases and J 3 bases, leaving 11 bases between the germline ends. Germline CDR1 reads LNHDA; CDR2 reads SQIVND (reference sequence). This CDR3 region has 14 residues. This CDR3 is CASSRRGDTGELFF. The CDR3 DNA is TGTGCCAGTAGCCGGAGGGGGGACACCGGGGAGCTGTTTTTT.

V gene TRBV28 combines with J gene TRBJ2-7; a weak D match, TRBD1 (5 bases). The germline V gene encodes CDR1 MDHEN and CDR2 SYDVKM. The CDR3 is 15 residues long. V lost 3 bases to trimming and J lost 6 bases, with 18 bases between them. DNA for the CDR3: TGTGCCAGCAGTTTTGCGCAGGGCAGGAACAGCGAGCAGTACTTC. Protein product: CASSFAQGRNSEQYF.

This clone was counted a few times. V gene TRBV19 combines with J gene TRBJ1-5; D gene ambiguous. V was cut by 5 bases and J by 0 bases, with 2 bases left in between. The CDR3 spans 12 residues. Germline V CDR1 and CDR2: LNHDA, SQIVND (reference sequence). The CDR3 DNA reads TGTGCCAGTAGTGGTAGCAATCAGCCCCAGCATTTT. Protein product: CASSGSNQPQHF.

The V call is TRBV10-2, the J call TRBJ1-2; D gene uncertain. The CDR3 is 16 residues long. Germline V gives CDR1 WSHSY, CDR2 SAAADI. The germline V and J ends were trimmed by 0 bases and 3 bases, with 14 bases remaining between them. This CDR3 is CASSESRKYADYGYTF. Written as DNA, the CDR3 is TGCGCCAGCAGTGAGTCCAGAAAATATGCTGACTATGGCTACACCTTC.

This clone has only one observation. The chain has TRBV27 and TRBJ2-7; TRBD1 or TRBD2 may be the D gene (5 bases each). CDR1 is MNHEY, CDR2 SMNVEV, per germline (reference sequence). CDR3 length equals 13 residues. V was shortened by 2 bases and J by 7 bases, with 12 bases between the two germline ends. The CDR3 protein is CASSLPKGSEQYF. The CDR3 DNA is TGTGCCAGCAGTTTACCCAAGGGGAGTGAGCAGTACTTC.

This chain joins TRBV9 and TRBJ2-5; D unresolved. V was cut by 0 bases and J by 4 bases, with 13 bases left in between. The CDR3 extends over 15 amino acids. Germline CDR1 SGDLS, CDR2 YYNGEE. For the CDR3, the DNA is TGTGCCAGCAGCGTAGGTTTCGATGACGGAGAGACCCAGTACTTC. Its protein product is CASSVGFDDGETQYF.

V gene TRBV19 combines with J gene TRBJ2-4, with D hard to call. V lost 5 bases and J lost 0, with 5 bases in between. Germline V lookup: CDR1 LNHDA, CDR2 SQIVND (reference sequence). The CDR3 is made up of 13 amino acids. For the CDR3, the DNA is TGTGCCAGTAGTGGGTTAGCCAAAAACATTCAGTACTTC. Translation: CASSGLAKNIQYF.

This chain connects TRBV6-5 to TRBJ2-1; possible D gene TRBD1, 5 bases. Trimming cost V 5 bases and J 7 bases, with 15 bases left between them. Germline loops: CDR1 MNHEY, CDR2 SVGAGI. This CDR3 has 14 amino acids. The CDR3 nucleotides read TGTGCCAGCAGTCAGGGCAATGAGGTGAATGAGCAGTTCTTC. Protein sequence: CASSQGNEVNEQFF.

This rearrangement joins TRBV5-1 to TRBJ2-5, with 7 bases fitting TRBD1. The length of the CDR3 is 13 residues. The germline V gene has CDR1 SGHRS and CDR2 YFSETQ. V was pared by 5 bases and J by 1 base, with 2 bases of the junction left unmatched. The CDR3 reads CASRQGPQETQYF. CDR3 DNA: TGCGCCAGCAGACAGGGGCCCCAAGAGACCCAGTACTTC.

The chain recombines TRBV2 with TRBJ2-5, with D possibly being TRBD1 (6 bases). The CDR3 loop spans 12 amino acids. Germline V lookup: CDR1 SNHLY, CDR2 FYNNEI. The germline V and J ends were trimmed by 7 bases and 4 bases, with 10 bases remaining between them. CDR3 nucleotides: TGTGCCAGCAAATCAGGGGTAGAGACCCAGTACTTC. Protein: CASKSGVETQYF.

The gene calls are TRBV10-3 and TRBJ1-2, with a tentative D call TRBD1 (6 bases). Deletions cut 0 bases from V and 4 bases from J, with 12 bases between. The CDR3 is made up of 15 amino acids. CDR1 is ENHRY, CDR2 SYGVKD, per germline. The CDR3 nucleotides read TGTGCCATCAGTGAGTCTTACCAGGGGAGCTATGGCTACACCTTC. This sequence encodes CAISESYQGSYGYTF.

The chain uses TRBV7-3 and TRBJ2-5; 8 positions agree with TRBD2. The length of the CDR3 is 15 residues. The ends lost 3 bases at V and 4 bases at J; junction bases unmatched: 7. CDR1 is SGHTA, CDR2 FQGTGA, per germline. The CDR3 DNA is TGTGCCAGCAGCTTTACCGGGACTAGTCGAGAGACCCAGTACTTC. It specifies CASSFTGTSRETQYF.

About this clone itself: The junction does not match germline at one end; this may be a read error. The chain is built from TRBV5-1 and TRBJ1-6; D is perhaps TRBD1 (6 bases). The germline V gene encodes CDR1 SGHRS and CDR2 YFSETQ. The CDR3 extends over 16 amino acids. CDR3 nucleotide sequence: TGCGCCAGCAACTTGGTCGGGCAGGGGAATAATTCACCCCTCCACTTT. Protein product: CASNLVGQGNNSPLHF. The variable domain in full, with the rest retrieved from reference TRBV5-1 and TRBJ1-6, is KAGVTQTPRYLIKTRGQQVTLSCSPISGHRSVSWYQQTPGQGLQFLFEYFSETQRNKGNFPGRFSGRQFSNSRSEMNVSTLELGDSALYLCASNLVGQGNNSPLHFGNGTRLTVT.

In nucleotides, the CDR3 is TGTGCCAGCTCACCAGCGTTTATGAACACTGAAGCTTTCTTT. This sequence encodes CASSPAFMNTEAFF. The chain is built from TRBV18 and TRBJ1-1; D gene ambiguous. The CDR3 length is 14 residues. The germline V gene encodes CDR1 KGHSH and CDR2 LQKENI. V lost 2 bases to trimming and J lost 0 bases, with 7 bases between them.

This chain joins TRBV2 and TRBJ1-2; 7 bases map to TRBD1. The CDR3 loop spans 13 amino acids. Germline V gene data show CDR1 as SNHLY and CDR2 as FYNNEI. Losses at the gene ends were 6 bases for V and 2 bases for J; bases not matched to a gene: 3. Here the CDR3 DNA reads TGTGCCAGCAGCGAGACAGGGAACTATGGCTACACCTTC. Amino acid sequence: CASSETGNYGYTF.

The CDR3: CASSWGGSSTEAFF. The CDR3 DNA reads as TGTGCCAGCAGTTGGGGGGGATCGAGCACTGAAGCTTTCTTT. The rearrangement links TRBV27 to TRBJ1-1, with D perhaps matching TRBD1 (5 bases). V dropped 4 bases and J dropped 4 bases, with 13 bases sitting between them. CDR1 is MNHEY and CDR2 is SMNVEV in the germline V gene (reference sequence). CDR3 length equals 14 residues.

The chain uses TRBV10-3 and TRBJ1-1, with TRBD1 as a possible D gene (6 bases). Trimming removed 3 bases from V and 0 bases from J, with 14 bases in between. CDR3 length: 16 amino acids. Germline V gives CDR1 ENHRY, CDR2 SYGVKD. CDR3 nucleotide sequence: TGTGCCATCAGTGATCCCGCAGGGGCGTTGAACACTGAAGCTTTCTTT. The encoded protein is CAISDPAGALNTEAFF.

This rearrangement joins TRBV10-2 to TRBJ2-7; TRBD1 matches at 8 bases. Germline V CDR1 and CDR2: WSHSY, SAAADI. The CDR3 spans 15 residues. V trimming: 4 bases; J trimming: 0 bases; junction bases outside the gene matches: 5. CDR3 loop: CASSVGQGFSYEQYF. Written as DNA, the CDR3 is TGCGCCAGCAGTGTAGGACAGGGATTCTCCTACGAGCAGTACTTC.

This chain connects TRBV11-2 to TRBJ2-2; the D is unclear. The CDR3 extends over 15 amino acids. CDR1 is SGHAT and CDR2 is FQNNGV in the germline V gene. Deletions cut 4 bases from V and 5 bases from J, with 14 bases between. The CDR3 loop reads CASSSTRPRTGELFF. The CDR3 DNA is TGTGCCAGCAGCTCCACACGTCCCCGGACCGGGGAGCTGTTTTTT.

V and J are TRBV18 and TRBJ2-3; 7 nucleotides match TRBD2. J gave up 3 bases and V 2 bases, and 2 bases lay outside the gene matches. Germline V gene sequence: CDR1 KGHSH, CDR2 LQKENI. There are 14 residues in the CDR3. CDR3 DNA sequence: TGTGCCAGCTCACCAGGACTAGAGACAGATACGCAGTATTTT. It specifies CASSPGLETDTQYF.